This T cell receptor beta chain was documented in a study of spatial heterogeneity in lung cancer (dated by TCRdb to the late 2010s). Background for the entire study: More beta-chain than alpha-chain transcripts were consistently detected, likely reflecting higher beta-chain transcript abundance. Nonsynonymous mutation counts, determined by whole-exome sequencing of tumor tissue, were related to TCR repertoire features. In tumor regions, TCR transcript counts showed a strong correlation with a T cell transcriptional module score from matched bulk RNA-seq. Both alpha and beta chains were TCR-sequenced in 220 or so tumor regions, 64 matched nontumor lung samples and around 54 PBMC samples obtained at surgery. The study quantitatively compared TCR alpha and beta repertoires across multiple tumor regions, matched nontumor lung and blood in non-small cell lung cancer. In the raw uncorrected reads, each unique combination of TCR and UMI appeared more than ten times on average.

The sample's time point label is to be understood as: sample taken at primary tumor resection. Donors were approximately 72 patients with early-stage, untreated non-small cell lung cancer from the lung TRACERx cohort. For TCR sequencing, whole RNA was extracted from tumor and nontumor lung tissue, or from cryopreserved PBMC samples, and no cell sorting was done. Patients were selected for TCR sequencing only if sufficient RNA was available from at least two tumor regions. Before selection, tumor and adjacent nontumor lung specimens were reviewed by a lung pathologist. Library prep was done by 5' RACE. Sequenced using a NextSeq 500. The TCR library protocol attached a unique molecular identifier to each TCR cDNA molecule to allow correction of PCR and sequencing errors. In the source study's methods: TCR identification, UMI-based error correction and CDR3 extraction were performed with Decombinator tools. TCRs above a frequency of 2 per 1,000, corresponding to the top 1% of the tumor frequency distribution, were defined as expanded. Expanded tumor TCRs were classed as regional if statistically deemed absent (corrected P<0.05) from at least one tumor region, otherwise ubiquitous. Renyi diversity was calculated using the R vegan package after each repertoire was subsampled 100 times to 5,000 TCRs. CDR3 similarity networks were built from amino acid triplet string-kernel similarity, connecting CDR3s with pairwise similarity above 0.82. The public reads were run again by TCRdb, first through fastp at Q25 and then through MiXCR, and only productive beta chains were kept. Rows with one shared CDR3 protein collapse into an entry with the most common genes and DNA. The V and J calls reflect TCRdb's pipeline rather than the authors' work. A total of some 10,000 distinct CDR3 sequences appear in this sample, 12% of them only once. About 12% of the sample goes to the ten largest clones.

Reading the germline V gene gives CDR1 MNHEY and CDR2 SVGAGI. The CDR3, cysteine through phenylalanine, is 15 amino acids long. The entry retains the CDR3 DNA only, 45 bases that are in frame from base 1. At the junction V is shortened by 6 bases and J by 7 bases; bases outside the gene matches: 8. Points on this clonotype: Its binding antigen is unknown. The record has no base qualities; no much larger clone is one base away.

The paper as a whole reports these results and caveats: Estimated TCR-seq coverage of tumor T cells was only 5.5% to 7% for alpha chains and about 12% for beta chains. Counts of ubiquitous and regional expanded TCRs correlated with counts of ubiquitous and regional nonsynonymous mutations, respectively. The tumor nonsynonymous mutation count correlated with the number of expanded intratumoral alpha and beta TCRs. Additional single-cell paired TCR alpha and beta sequencing was considered necessary to confirm, at a functional level, the hypothesis that regional TCRs recognize regional mutations.

The V gene is TRBV6-5 and the J gene is TRBJ2-1; 11 central bases correspond to TRBD2. The origin of this receptor is a female donor with early-stage non-small cell lung cancer. Sequencing was performed on lung tumor tissue, taken at surgery. The base sequence is TGTGCCAGCAGCCGTCTAGCGGGGGGAGGGAATGAGCAGTTCTTC. The encoded protein is CASSRLAGGGNEQFF.